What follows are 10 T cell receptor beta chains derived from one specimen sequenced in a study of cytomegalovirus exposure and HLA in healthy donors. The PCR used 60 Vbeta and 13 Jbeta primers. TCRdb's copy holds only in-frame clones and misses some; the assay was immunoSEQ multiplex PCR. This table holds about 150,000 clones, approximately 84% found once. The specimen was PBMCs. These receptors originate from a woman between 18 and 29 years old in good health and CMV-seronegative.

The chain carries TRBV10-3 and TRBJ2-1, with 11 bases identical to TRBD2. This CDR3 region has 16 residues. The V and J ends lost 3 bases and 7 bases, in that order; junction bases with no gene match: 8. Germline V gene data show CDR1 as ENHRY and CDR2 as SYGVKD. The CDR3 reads CAISERSSGGGNEQFF. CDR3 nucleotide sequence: TGTGCCATCAGTGAACGGAGTAGCGGGGGGGGAAATGAGCAGTTCTTC.

CDR3 coding DNA: TGTGCCAGCAGTTTTTTCAGCCTTTTCGCGGCGACGGCCTCTGGGGCCAACGTCCTGACTTTC. Amino acid sequence: CASSFFSLFAATASGANVLTF. This chain joins TRBV28 and TRBJ2-6; D call uncertain. The length of the CDR3 is 21 residues. V shed 3 bases and J shed 0 bases, with 24 bases lying between them. CDR1 is MDHEN and CDR2 is SYDVKM in the germline V gene.

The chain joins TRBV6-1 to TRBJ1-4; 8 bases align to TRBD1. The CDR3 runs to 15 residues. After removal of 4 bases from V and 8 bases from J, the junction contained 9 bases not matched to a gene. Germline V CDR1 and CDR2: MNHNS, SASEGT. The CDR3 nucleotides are TGTGCCAGCAGTGTTGCCGGACAGGGAGGCGAAAAACTGTTTTTT. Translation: CASSVAGQGGEKLFF.

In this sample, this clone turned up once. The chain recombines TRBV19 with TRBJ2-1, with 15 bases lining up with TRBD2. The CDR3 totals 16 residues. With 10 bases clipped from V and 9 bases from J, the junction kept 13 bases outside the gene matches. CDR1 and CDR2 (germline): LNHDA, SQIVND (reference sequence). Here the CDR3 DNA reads TGTGCCACCCTGTACGGACTAGCGGGGGGGATCAGTGAGCAGTTCTTC. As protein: CATLYGLAGGISEQFF.

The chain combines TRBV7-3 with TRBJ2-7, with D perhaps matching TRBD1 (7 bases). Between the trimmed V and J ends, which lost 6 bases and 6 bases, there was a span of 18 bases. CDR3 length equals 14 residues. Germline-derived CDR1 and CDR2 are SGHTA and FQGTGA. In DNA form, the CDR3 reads TGTGCCAGCAGTTTACGGGGGACAGTGACCGAGCAGTACTTC. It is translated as CASSLRGTVTEQYF.

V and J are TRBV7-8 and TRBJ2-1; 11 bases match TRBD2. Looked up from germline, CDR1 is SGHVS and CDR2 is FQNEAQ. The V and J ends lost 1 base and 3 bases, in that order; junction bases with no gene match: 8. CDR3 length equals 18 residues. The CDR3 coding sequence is TGTGCCAGCAGCTTAGTCCTAGCGGGGGGCCAGAGCTACAATGAGCAGTTCTTC. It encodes CASSLVLAGGQSYNEQFF.

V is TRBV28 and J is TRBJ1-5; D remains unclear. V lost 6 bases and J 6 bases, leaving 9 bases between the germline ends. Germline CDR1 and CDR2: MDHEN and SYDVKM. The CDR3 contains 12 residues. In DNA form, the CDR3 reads TGTGCCAGCAGGGTTATGAGTCAGCCCCAGCATTTT. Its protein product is CASRVMSQPQHF.

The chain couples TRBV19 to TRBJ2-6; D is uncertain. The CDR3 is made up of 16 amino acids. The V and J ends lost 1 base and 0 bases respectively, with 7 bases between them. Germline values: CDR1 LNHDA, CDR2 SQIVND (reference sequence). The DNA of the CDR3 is TGTGCCAGTAGTATAGTAACAAGCTCTGGGGCCAACGTCCTGACTTTC. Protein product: CASSIVTSSGANVLTF. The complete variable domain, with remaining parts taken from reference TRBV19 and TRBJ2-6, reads DGGITQSPKYLFRKEGQNVTLSCEQNLNHDAMYWYRQDPGQGLRLIYYSQIVNDFQKGDIAEGYSVSREKKESFPLTVTSAQKNPTAFYLCASSIVTSSGANVLTFGAGSRLTVL.

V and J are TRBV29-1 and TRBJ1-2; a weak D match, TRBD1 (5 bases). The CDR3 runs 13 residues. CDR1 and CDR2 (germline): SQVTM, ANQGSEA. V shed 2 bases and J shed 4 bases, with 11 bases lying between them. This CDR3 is CSVERVTGYGYTF. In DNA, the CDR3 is TGCAGCGTTGAAAGAGTCACAGGCTATGGCTACACCTTC.

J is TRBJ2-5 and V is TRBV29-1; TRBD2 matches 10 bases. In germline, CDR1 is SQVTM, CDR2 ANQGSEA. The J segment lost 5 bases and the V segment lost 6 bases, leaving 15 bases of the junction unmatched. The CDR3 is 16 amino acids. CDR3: CSVVGASGGYGETQYF. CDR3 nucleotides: TGCAGCGTCGTCGGTGCTAGCGGGGGTTATGGGGAGACCCAGTACTTC.